What follows describes a single T cell receptor beta chain. The data are from a study of blood T cell repertoires in COVID-19. The overall study: Whether acute or convalescent, the COVID-19 samples came from the United States, Italy and Spain. T cells, B-cell-depleted T cells, or PBMCs supplied cDNA or gDNA.

With V trimmed by 7 bases and J by 1 base, 6 bases remained unmatched. This CDR3 spans 14 amino acids. The germline V gene encodes CDR1 KGHDR and CDR2 SFDVKD. Source study methods: For nucleated cells, counts were estimated from reference gene primer amplification. Sequencing was performed with immunoSEQ multiplex PCR; in TCRdb, only in-frame clones are kept and a portion is missing. The V and J calls and the clone size are those of that table, but D and trimming were determined from the DNA. The profile shows about 210,000 clones, 80% to 90% of them singletons. The clonotype was recovered from a man in his fifties or sixties with active or convalescent COVID-19. Sequenced: peripheral blood. The V call is TRBV24-1, the J call TRBJ2-7; 7 nucleotides line up with TRBD1. CDR3 sequence (DNA): TGTGCCACCAGCGGGACAGAAAGTTCCTACGAGCAGTACGTC. Translated: CATSGTESSYEQYV.